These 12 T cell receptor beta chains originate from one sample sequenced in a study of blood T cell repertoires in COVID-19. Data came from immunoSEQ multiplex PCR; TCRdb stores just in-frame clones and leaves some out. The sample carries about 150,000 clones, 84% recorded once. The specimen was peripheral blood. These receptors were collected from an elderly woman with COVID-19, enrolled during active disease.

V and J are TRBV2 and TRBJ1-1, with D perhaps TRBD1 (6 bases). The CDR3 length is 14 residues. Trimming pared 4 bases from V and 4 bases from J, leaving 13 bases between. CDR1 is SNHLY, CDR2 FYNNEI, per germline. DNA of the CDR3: TGTGCCAGCAGTGGACTACAGGGAAGCACTGAAGCTTTCTTT. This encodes CASSGLQGSTEAFF.

CDR3 in amino acids: CASSLGALERSVHEQFF. CDR3 bases: TGTGCCAGCAGCTTAGGGGCGCTAGAGCGGTCCGTGCATGAGCAGTTCTTC. This rearrangement joins TRBV7-8 to TRBJ2-1, with a possible D match to TRBD2 (5 bases). The CDR3 totals 17 residues. Per the germline V gene, CDR1 is SGHVS and CDR2 is FQNEAQ. Trimming stripped 1 base from V and 8 bases from J, with 21 bases between.

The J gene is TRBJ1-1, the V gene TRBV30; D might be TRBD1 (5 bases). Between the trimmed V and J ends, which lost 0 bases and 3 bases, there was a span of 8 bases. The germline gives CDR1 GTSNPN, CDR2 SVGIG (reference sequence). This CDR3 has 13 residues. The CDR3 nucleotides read TGTGCCTGGAGTGTACAAGGGGACACTGAAGCTTTCTTT. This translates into CAWSVQGDTEAFF.

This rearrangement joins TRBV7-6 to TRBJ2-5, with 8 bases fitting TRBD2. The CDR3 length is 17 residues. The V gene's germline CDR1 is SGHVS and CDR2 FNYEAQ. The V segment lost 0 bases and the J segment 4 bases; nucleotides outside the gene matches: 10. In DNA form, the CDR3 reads TGTGCCAGCAGCTTAGCCTCTCGGCGGCTAGCGGGAGAGACCCAGTACTTC. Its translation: CASSLASRRLAGETQYF.

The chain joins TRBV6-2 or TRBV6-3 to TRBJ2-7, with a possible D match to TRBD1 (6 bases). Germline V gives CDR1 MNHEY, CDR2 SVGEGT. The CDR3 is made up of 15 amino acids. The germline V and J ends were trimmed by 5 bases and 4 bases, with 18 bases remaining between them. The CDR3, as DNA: TGTGCCAGCAGTCGACAGGCGACGGGGATTTACGAGCAGTACTTC. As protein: CASSRQATGIYEQYF.

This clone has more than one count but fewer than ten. The CDR3: CASSPTGGQPQHF. In DNA form, the CDR3 reads TGTGCCAGCTCACCGACAGGGGGTCAGCCCCAGCATTTT. The rearrangement uses TRBV18 and TRBJ1-5, with 9 bases aligning to TRBD1. Trimming removed 3 bases from V and 6 bases from J; junction bases left unmatched: 0. This CDR3 has 13 residues. Per the germline V gene, CDR1 is KGHSH and CDR2 is LQKENI.

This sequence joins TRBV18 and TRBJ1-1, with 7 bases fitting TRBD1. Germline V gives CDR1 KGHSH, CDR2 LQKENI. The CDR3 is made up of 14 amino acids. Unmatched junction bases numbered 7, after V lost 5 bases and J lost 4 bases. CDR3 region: CASSDQGGPTEAFF. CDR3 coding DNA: TGTGCCAGCTCAGACCAGGGGGGTCCCACTGAAGCTTTCTTT.

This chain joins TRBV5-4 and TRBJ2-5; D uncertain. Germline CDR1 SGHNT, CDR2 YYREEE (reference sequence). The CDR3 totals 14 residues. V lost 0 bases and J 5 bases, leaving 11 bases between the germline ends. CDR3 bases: TGTGCCAGCAGCTTGGGGCAGTCATGGGAGACCCAGTACTTC. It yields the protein CASSLGQSWETQYF.

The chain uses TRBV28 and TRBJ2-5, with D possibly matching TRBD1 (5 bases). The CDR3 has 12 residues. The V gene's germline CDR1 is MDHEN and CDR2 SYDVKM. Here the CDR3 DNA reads TGTGGTACAAGGGGTCCAGGGGAGACCCAGTACTTC. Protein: CGTRGPGETQYF.

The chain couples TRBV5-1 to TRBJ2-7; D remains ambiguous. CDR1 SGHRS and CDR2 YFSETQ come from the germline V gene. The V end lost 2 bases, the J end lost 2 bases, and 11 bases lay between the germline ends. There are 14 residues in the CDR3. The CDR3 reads CASSLINGPYEQYF. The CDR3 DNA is TGCGCCAGCAGCTTAATTAACGGTCCCTACGAGCAGTACTTC.

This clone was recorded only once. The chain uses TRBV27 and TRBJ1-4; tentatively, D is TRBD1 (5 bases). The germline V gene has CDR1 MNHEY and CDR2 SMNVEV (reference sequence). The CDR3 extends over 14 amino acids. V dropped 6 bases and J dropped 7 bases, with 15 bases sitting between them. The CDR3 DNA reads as TGTGCCAGCAGGGGGGAGGGACGGGGTGAAAAACTGTTTTTT. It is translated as CASRGEGRGEKLFF.

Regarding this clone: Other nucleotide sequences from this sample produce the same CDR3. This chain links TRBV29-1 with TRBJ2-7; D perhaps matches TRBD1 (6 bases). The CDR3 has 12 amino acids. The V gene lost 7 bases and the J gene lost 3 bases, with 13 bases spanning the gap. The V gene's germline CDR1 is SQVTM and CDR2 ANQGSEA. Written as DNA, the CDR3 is TGCAGCGCCGGACAAGGGGGCTACGAGCAGTACTTC. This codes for CSAGQGGYEQYF.